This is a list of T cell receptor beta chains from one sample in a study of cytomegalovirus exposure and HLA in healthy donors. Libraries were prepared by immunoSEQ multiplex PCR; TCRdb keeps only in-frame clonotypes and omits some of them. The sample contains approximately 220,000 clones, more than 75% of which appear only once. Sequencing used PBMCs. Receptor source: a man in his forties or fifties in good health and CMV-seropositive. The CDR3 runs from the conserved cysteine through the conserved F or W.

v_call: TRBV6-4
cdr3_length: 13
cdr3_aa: CASRDSNTGELFF

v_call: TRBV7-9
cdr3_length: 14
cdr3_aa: CSSSSRDIGNTIYF

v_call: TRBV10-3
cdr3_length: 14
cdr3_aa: CAGGLQFFRETQYF

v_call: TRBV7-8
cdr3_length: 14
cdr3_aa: CASSPTGTGNTIYF

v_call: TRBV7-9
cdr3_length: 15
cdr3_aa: CASSEGTGLYNEQFF

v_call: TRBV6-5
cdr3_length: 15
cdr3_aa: CASNPPGTGTYEQYF

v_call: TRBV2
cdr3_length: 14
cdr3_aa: CASRAGSGYNEQFF

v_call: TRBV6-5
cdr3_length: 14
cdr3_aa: CASSEVRLGEKLFF

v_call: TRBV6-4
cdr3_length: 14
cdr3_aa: CASSDSPRNTEAFF

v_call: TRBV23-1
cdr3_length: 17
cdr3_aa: CASSQPGGLHSGNTIYF

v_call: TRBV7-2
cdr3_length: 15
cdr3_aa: CASSTRGSPPGELFF

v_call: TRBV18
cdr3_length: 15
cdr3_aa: CASSPDAGGGETQYF

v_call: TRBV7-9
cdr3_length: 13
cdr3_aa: CASSRANAETQYF

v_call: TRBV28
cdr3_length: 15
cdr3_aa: CASSRGTETQETQYF

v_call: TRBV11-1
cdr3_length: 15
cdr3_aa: CASSPSGMRGNEQFF

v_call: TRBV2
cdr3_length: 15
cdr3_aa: CASMGTGGNTGELFF

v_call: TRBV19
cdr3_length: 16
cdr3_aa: CASRSRGQAMNTEAFF

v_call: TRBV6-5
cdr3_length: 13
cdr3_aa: CASSKAGPYEQYF

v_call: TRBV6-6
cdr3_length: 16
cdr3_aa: CASSNPTGEWTGELFF

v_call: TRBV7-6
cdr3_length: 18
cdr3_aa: CASSLGTHGSGSSYEQYF

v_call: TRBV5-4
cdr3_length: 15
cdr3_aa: CASSSGGQNTGELFF

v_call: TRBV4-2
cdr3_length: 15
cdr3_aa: CASSQNVAGGYEQYF

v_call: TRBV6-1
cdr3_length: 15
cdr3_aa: CASSEARLAPGELFF

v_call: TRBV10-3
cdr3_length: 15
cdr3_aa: CAISEWTSGKNEQFF

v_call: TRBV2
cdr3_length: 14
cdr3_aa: CASKGGDGNQPQHF

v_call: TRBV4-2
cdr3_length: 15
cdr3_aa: CASSPAHAGTGELFF

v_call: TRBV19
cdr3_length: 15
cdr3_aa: CASSKRAQMGDEQFF

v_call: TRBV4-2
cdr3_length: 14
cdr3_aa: CASSQDLGQDTQYF

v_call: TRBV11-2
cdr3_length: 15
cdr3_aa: CASSLVPAGGDTQYF

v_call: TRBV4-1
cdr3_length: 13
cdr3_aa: CASSQAGLNGYTF

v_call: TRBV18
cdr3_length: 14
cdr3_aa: CASSATGGNQPQHF

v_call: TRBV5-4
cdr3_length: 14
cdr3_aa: CASSLDARNNEQFF

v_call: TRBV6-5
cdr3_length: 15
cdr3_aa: CASSYSGGPLETQYF

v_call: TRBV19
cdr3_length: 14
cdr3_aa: CASSPFRGSETQYF

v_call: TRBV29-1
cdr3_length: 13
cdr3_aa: CSVEDRGNTEAFF

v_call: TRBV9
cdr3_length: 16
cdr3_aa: CASSAGLAGGPYTQYF

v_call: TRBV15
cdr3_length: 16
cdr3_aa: CATSSLDGGSTDTQYF

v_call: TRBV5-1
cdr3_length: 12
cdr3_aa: CASSNPPYEQYF

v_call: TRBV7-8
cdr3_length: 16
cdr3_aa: CASSLEAGTGSYEQYF

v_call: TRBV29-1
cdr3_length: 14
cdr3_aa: CSVALADVTGELFF

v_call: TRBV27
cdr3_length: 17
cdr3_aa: CASRELATSGIAYEQYF

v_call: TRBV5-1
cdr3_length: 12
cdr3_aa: CASSSGNTEAFF

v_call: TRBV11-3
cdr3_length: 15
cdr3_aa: CASSATSGSYNEQFF

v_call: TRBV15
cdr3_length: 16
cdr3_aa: CATSRVVTSGSDEQFF

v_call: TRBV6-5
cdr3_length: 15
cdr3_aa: CASTLGGSITGELFF

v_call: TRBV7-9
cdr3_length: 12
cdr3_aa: CASGQVNYGYTF

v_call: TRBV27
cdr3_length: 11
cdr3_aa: CASLSNTEAFF

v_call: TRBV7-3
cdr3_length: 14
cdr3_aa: CASSLIGGNTEAFF

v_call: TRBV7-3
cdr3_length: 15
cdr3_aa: CASSLGTGLSGELFF

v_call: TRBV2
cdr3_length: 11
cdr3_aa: CASSLRDTQYF

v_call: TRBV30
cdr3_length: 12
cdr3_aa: CAWSPRQETQYF

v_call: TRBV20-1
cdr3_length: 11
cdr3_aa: CSARNRPEAFF

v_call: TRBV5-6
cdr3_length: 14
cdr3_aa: CASTLGLDGYEQYF